These T cell receptor beta chains were read from a single sample in a study of blood T cell repertoires in COVID-19. Assay used: immunoSEQ multiplex PCR; TCRdb lists only in-frame clones, some missing. The sample consists of about 200,000 clones, around 80% of them appearing once. Sequencing input: peripheral blood. The origin of the receptors is a woman in her 70s with acute or convalescent COVID-19. The CDR3 runs from the conserved cysteine through the conserved F or W. D genes are given only for firm matches. Rows may omit the clone size; those that give it use once, few, many or a size class.

.	TRBJ2-4	TRBV4-2	.	TGTGCCAGCAGCCAAGATGCAGGGGTCCTAGCCAAAAACATTCAGTACTTC	CASSQDAGVLAKNIQYF
.	TRBJ1-5	TRBV19	.	TGTGCCAGTAGCCCCCCTGTGGAGGGCGGCCAGCCCCAGCATTTT	CASSPPVEGGQPQHF
.	TRBJ1-5	TRBV7-2	.	TGTGCCAGCAGCTCGTATACCGGGGGCAATCAGCCCCAGCATTTT	CASSSYTGGNQPQHF
.	TRBJ1-5	TRBV29-1	.	TGCAGCGTTCCCCTTGACAGTCCGAATCAGCCCCAGCATTTT	CSVPLDSPNQPQHF
TRBD1	TRBJ1-1	TRBV10-3	.	TGTGCCATCCGCCTGGACAGGGACACTGAAGCTTTCTTT	CAIRLDRDTEAFF
.	TRBJ1-5	TRBV7-6	.	TGTGCCAGCAGCGAAGATGTGGGACAATATAGCAATCAGCCCCAGCATTTT	CASSEDVGQYSNQPQHF
.	TRBJ1-1	TRBV28	.	TGTGCCAGCAGTTTACCCCGCTTGAGTGGCACTGAAGCTTTCTTT	CASSLPRLSGTEAFF
TRBD2	TRBJ2-5	TRBV13	.	TGTGCCAGCAGCCAGGGACTAGCGGGAGGCGAGACCCAGTACTTC	CASSQGLAGGETQYF
TRBD1	TRBJ2-1	TRBV7-9	.	TGTGCCAGCAGCTTAGCATTCTACGGACAGGGTATGAATGAGCAGTTCTTC	CASSLAFYGQGMNEQFF
TRBD1	TRBJ2-2	TRBV28	.	TGTGCCAGCAGCTTGACAGGGGATGCGAACACCGGGGAGCTGTTTTTT	CASSLTGDANTGELFF
.	TRBJ2-3	TRBV6-1	.	TGTGCCAGCAGTGAGAGGAGCAGGGGTCGCAGCACAGATACGCAGTATTTT	CASSERSRGRSTDTQYF
.	TRBJ1-3	TRBV13	few	TGTGCCAGCAGCTTCGGCAGCAGGGTTGGAAACACCATATATTTT	CASSFGSRVGNTIYF